A single sample is the source of the 25 T cell receptor beta chains below, sequenced in a study of blood T cells in healthy people across ages. Alongside a J-beta primer mix, a sample-barcoded 5' primer served in a second PCR lasting about 7 to 12 cycles. TCRdb re-called the 5' RACE reads with MiXCR, one entry per CDR3 protein. Of approximately 850,000 distinct CDR3 sequences detected, roughly 44% appear once; the ten largest clones hold roughly 19%. Sequencing was carried out using blood. These receptors all come from a man aged 55 to 69 in good health.

The V call is TRBV12-3 or TRBV12-4, the J call TRBJ1-4; possible D gene TRBD1, 6 bases. Trimming removed 3 bases at V and 7 bases at J, with 12 bases between. This CDR3 has 14 residues. The CDR3 DNA reads TGTGCCAGCAGTTTTACAGGGAGGGGTGAAAAACTGTTTTTT. This encodes CASSFTGRGEKLFF.

V is TRBV4-3 and J is TRBJ2-7; 8 positions match TRBD1. V dropped 0 bases and J dropped 0; count of bases not matched to a gene: 4. This CDR3 is built from 16 residues. Germline V gene data show CDR1 as LGHNA and CDR2 as YSLEER. CDR3 sequence (DNA): TGCGCCAGCAGCCAAGAACCGGGGACAGGCTCCTACGAGCAGTACTTC. Translation gives CASSQEPGTGSYEQYF.

The V gene is TRBV7-2, the J gene TRBJ2-1; 9 bases agree with TRBD2. Unmatched junction bases numbered 7, after V lost 3 bases and J lost 7 bases. The CDR3 is made up of 15 amino acids. Germline CDR1 and CDR2: SGHTA and FQGNSA. The chain's CDR3 is CASSFSGGMENEQFF. CDR3 nucleotides: TGTGCCAGCAGCTTTAGCGGGGGAATGGAGAATGAGCAGTTCTTC. The full variable domain, its missing parts supplied by reference TRBV7-2 and TRBJ2-1, is GAGVSQSPSNKVTEKGKDVELRCDPISGHTALYWYRQSLGQGLEFLIYFQGNSAPDKSGLPSDRFSAERTGGSVSTLTIQRTQQEDSAVYLCASSFSGGMENEQFFGPGTRLTVL.

The chain joins TRBV9 to TRBJ2-6, with D perhaps TRBD1 or TRBD2 (5 bases each). V lost 0 bases, J lost 8 bases, and 15 bases lay in between. Germline CDR1 and CDR2: SGDLS and YYNGEE. The CDR3 consists of 16 residues. The CDR3 is CASSVDHRWGTNVLTF. CDR3 DNA sequence: TGTGCCAGCAGCGTAGATCACCGTTGGGGGACCAACGTCCTGACTTTC.

Remarks on this clonotype: An end of the junction does not agree with germline; a read error may underlie this. The genes are TRBV15 and TRBJ2-5, with D perhaps matching TRBD1 (6 bases). This CDR3 has 14 residues. Germline V gives CDR1 LNHNV, CDR2 YYDKDF (reference sequence). The CDR3 DNA is TGTGCCACCAGCAGAGATCAGGGGCAAGAGGCCCAGTACTTC. It is translated as CATSRDQGQEAQYF.

This CDR3 is CASSGSTSSYNEQYF. The CDR3, as DNA: TGTGCCAGCAGCGGGTCTACGAGCTCCTACAATGAGCAGTACTTC. The rearrangement joins TRBV7-8 to TRBJ2-1; D is unclear. The J call may be in error: the DNA end matches TRBJ2-7 better. The CDR3 totals 15 residues. Germline V gene sequence: CDR1 SGHVS, CDR2 FQNEAQ.

The chain combines TRBV15 with TRBJ1-6; 8 bases fit TRBD1. CDR1 is LNHNV, CDR2 YYDKDF, per germline (reference sequence). V was clipped by 7 bases and J by 7 bases; unmatched bases: 6. This CDR3 has 14 amino acids. CDR3 DNA: TGTGCCACCAAGTTAGGACAGGGAAATTCACCCCTCCACTTT. As protein: CATKLGQGNSPLHF.

CDR3: CASNSGRTDTQYF. The CDR3 coding sequence is TGTGCCAGTAATAGCGGGAGGACAGATACGCAGTATTTT. The chain uses TRBV19 and TRBJ2-3; 10 nucleotides align to TRBD2. CDR3 length equals 13 residues. Germline CDR1 is LNHDA and CDR2 is SQIVND (reference sequence). Unmatched junction bases numbered 1, after V lost 7 bases and J lost 3 bases.

V and J are TRBV6-2 or TRBV6-3 and TRBJ2-1; 9 bases map to TRBD2. The CDR3 contains 17 residues. Germline V gene sequence: CDR1 MNHEY, CDR2 SVGEGT. Germline trimming cut 2 bases from V and 6 bases from J; bases unmatched to any gene: 11. The CDR3 sequence is CASSYTTGTSRPNEQFF. The CDR3 coding sequence is TGTGCCAGCAGTTACACAACCGGGACTAGCAGGCCCAATGAGCAGTTCTTC.

In regard to this clonotype: Just one base apart from a much larger clone, this may be a read error. The CDR3: CASSGEDRGLESYNEQYF. CDR3 in DNA: TGCGCCAGCAGTGGGGAGGACAGGGGGCTTGAATCCTACAATGAGCAGTACTTC. V and J are TRBV5-1 and TRBJ2-1; the match to TRBD1 covers 11 bases. Matching the DNA end better, TRBJ2-7 makes the J call doubtful. CDR1 is SGHRS, CDR2 YFSETQ, per germline. This CDR3 has 18 amino acids.

In nucleotides, the CDR3 is TGTGCTAGTGGTTTGATGCTGGGACCGACTGAAGCTTTCTTT. It is translated as CASGLMLGPTEAFF. V usage is TRBV12-5 and J usage is TRBJ1-1; D may be TRBD1 (5 bases). There are 14 residues in the CDR3. The germline gives CDR1 LGHNT, CDR2 FRNRAP. Trimming left V 2 bases short and J 5 bases short, with 12 bases between. Combining the CDR3 with reference TRBV12-5 and TRBJ1-1 gives the whole variable domain DARVTQTPRHKVTEMGQEVTMRCQPILGHNTVFWYRQTMMQGLELLAYFRNRAPLDDSGMPKDRFSAEMPDATLATLKIQPSEPRDSAVYFCASGLMLGPTEAFFGQGTRLTVV.

The V gene is TRBV13, the J gene TRBJ2-3; perhaps TRBD2 as D (7 bases). The germline V gene has CDR1 PRHDT and CDR2 FYEKMQ (reference sequence). Trimming left V 2 bases short and J 6 bases short, with 15 bases between. The CDR3 is 15 residues long. The CDR3 sequence: CASSLQGRGRDTQYF. In DNA, the CDR3 is TGTGCCAGCAGCTTACAAGGGCGGGGGCGGGATACGCAGTATTTT.

The CDR3 is CASSLTKDHIQYF. The CDR3 region has the DNA TGTGCCAGCAGCTTAACCAAGGACCACATTCAGTACTTC. The V gene is TRBV7-3, the J gene TRBJ2-4; no definite D call. Trimming left V 0 bases short and J 8 bases short, with 8 bases between. This CDR3 comprises 13 residues. Germline assignment: CDR1 SGHTA and CDR2 FQGTGA.

The chain employs TRBV4-3 and TRBJ2-3; 16 bases are a match to TRBD2. The CDR3 runs to 17 residues. Germline lookup yields CDR1 LGHNA and CDR2 YSLEER. V lost 7 bases and J lost 5; bases outside the gene matches: 9. CDR3 protein: CASNQGTSGGARDTQYF. CDR3 DNA sequence: TGCGCCAGCAACCAGGGGACTAGCGGGGGGGCTCGAGATACGCAGTATTTT.

V is TRBV27 and J is TRBJ2-1; 9 bases agree with TRBD1. In germline, CDR1 is MNHEY, CDR2 SMNVEV (reference sequence). This CDR3 is 15 amino acids long. V lost 7 bases, J lost 4 bases, and 8 bases stayed unmatched. The DNA of the CDR3 is TGTGCCAGCACCTTGCGGGGGACAGGGTACAATGAGCAGTTCTTC. Protein product: CASTLRGTGYNEQFF.

The rearrangement joins TRBV6-5 to TRBJ2-5; 7 nucleotides agree with TRBD1. Losses at the gene ends were 0 bases for V and 0 bases for J; bases not matched to a gene: 1. The CDR3 sequence is 15 residues long. Per germline, CDR1 MNHEY and CDR2 SVGAGI. The CDR3 loop is CASSYSGTDQETQYF. The CDR3 DNA is TGTGCCAGCAGTTACTCCGGGACAGACCAAGAGACCCAGTACTTC.

A single count supports this clonotype. The chain uses TRBV20-1 and TRBJ2-1, with a possible D match to TRBD2 (7 bases). V was cut by 2 bases and J by 0 bases, with 20 bases left in between. Germline V gives CDR1 DFQATT, CDR2 SNEGSKA (reference sequence). This CDR3 is 18 amino acids long. Here the CDR3 reads CSARIGIGGGHSYNEQFF. The CDR3 nucleotides read TGCAGTGCTAGAATCGGAATTGGCGGGGGCCACTCCTACAATGAGCAGTTCTTC.

This clonotype was seen a handful of times. CDR3 sequence (DNA): TGTGCCAGCAGGGGACTACCCTACAATGAGCAGTTCTTC. Translating gives CASRGLPYNEQFF. V gene TRBV7-9 combines with J gene TRBJ2-1; 7 nucleotides match TRBD2. Germline V gives CDR1 SEHNR, CDR2 FQNEAQ (reference sequence). V shed 6 bases, J shed 2 bases, and the junction held 1 base outside the gene matches. This CDR3 comprises 13 residues.

The chain joins TRBV5-6 to TRBJ2-6, with no clear D. V dropped 4 bases and J dropped 6 bases, with 11 bases sitting between them. Germline assignment: CDR1 SGHDT and CDR2 YYEEEE. The CDR3 extends over 14 amino acids. Written as DNA, the CDR3 is TGTGCCAGCAGCAAAAGGAGAGAGGCCAACGTCCTGACTTTC. It specifies CASSKRREANVLTF.

The chain carries TRBV6-1 and TRBJ2-6, with D uncertain. Trimming removed 7 bases from V and 0 bases from J, with 7 bases in between. CDR1 is MNHNS and CDR2 is SASEGT in the germline V gene. CDR3 length equals 14 residues. CDR3 sequence reads: CASIQSSGANVLTF. As DNA, the CDR3 is TGTGCCAGCATACAGAGCTCTGGGGCCAACGTCCTGACTTTC.

The CDR3 bases are TGTGCCAGCAGCGTATTGGCAACTAATGAAAAACTGTTTTTT. Translation gives CASSVLATNEKLFF. The chain uses TRBV9 and TRBJ1-4; no reliable D call. CDR1 is SGDLS and CDR2 is YYNGEE in the germline V gene. The CDR3 is 14 amino acids. With 1 base removed from V and 0 bases from J, the gap between germline ends came to 4 bases.

The rearrangement links TRBV7-2 to TRBJ1-2, with D perhaps matching TRBD1 (5 bases). Trimming took 4 bases from V and 2 from J, leaving 11 bases between them. The CDR3 spans 14 residues. Germline lookup yields CDR1 SGHTA and CDR2 FQGNSA. The CDR3 region is CASSSQGGNYGYTF. The CDR3 DNA reads as TGTGCCAGCAGCTCCCAGGGCGGGAACTATGGCTACACCTTC.

V and J are TRBV6-6 and TRBJ2-2, with D perhaps TRBD1 (7 bases). V was cut by 6 bases and J by 7 bases, with 18 bases left in between. Germline CDR1 reads MNHNY; CDR2 reads SVGAGI (reference sequence). The CDR3 totals 15 residues. The CDR3 bases are TGTGCCAGCAGACCCAGCAGGGGGGCAATCGGGGAGCTGTTTTTT. Translated: CASRPSRGAIGELFF.

The V call is TRBV19, the J call TRBJ1-6; 7 positions agree with TRBD1. Germline lookup yields CDR1 LNHDA and CDR2 SQIVND (reference sequence). This CDR3 is built from 16 residues. With 7 bases clipped from V and 7 bases from J, the junction kept 13 bases outside the gene matches. In DNA, the CDR3 is TGTGCCAGTATGGGGCAAACGGGACAGCTAAATTCACCCCTCCACTTT. Translation gives CASMGQTGQLNSPLHF.

The rearrangement links TRBV5-1 to TRBJ2-1, with 8 bases identical to TRBD1. Unmatched junction bases numbered 5, after V lost 3 bases and J lost 3 bases. CDR1 and CDR2 from the germline V gene are SGHRS and YFSETQ. The CDR3 covers 15 residues. The chain's CDR3 is CASSSDGTGYNEQFF. CDR3 nucleotides: TGCGCCAGCAGCTCAGACGGGACAGGCTACAATGAGCAGTTCTTC. The entire variable domain, with the rest obtained from reference TRBV5-1 and TRBJ2-1, is as follows: KAGVTQTPRYLIKTRGQQVTLSCSPISGHRSVSWYQQTPGQGLQFLFEYFSETQRNKGNFPGRFSGRQFSNSRSEMNVSTLELGDSALYLCASSSDGTGYNEQFFGPGTRLTVL.